Listed here are 27 T cell receptor beta chains from one sample, sequenced in a study of patients and donors after allogeneic stem cell transplantation. One entry per CDR3 protein results from TCRdb running MiXCR on the RT-PCR reads. The sample holds about a million distinct CDR3 sequences; more than 15% are singletons and the top ten take 6%. Sequencing input: blood, either unsorted or a sorted T cell fraction (not recorded which). The receptors derive from a human donor who was either an allogeneic HSCT recipient or a stem cell or donor lymphocyte infusion donor (not recorded which). It is not recorded whose cells these are; they may come from a transplant donor.

This clonotype was counted between two and nine times. The chain combines TRBV5-1 with TRBJ1-4, with unresolved D. CDR3 size: 15 residues. CDR1 SGHRS and CDR2 YFSETQ come from the germline V gene. V lost 6 bases to trimming and J lost 2 bases, with 14 bases between them. The CDR3 sequence: CASKRGGETNEKLFF. In nucleotides, the CDR3 is TGCGCCAGCAAGAGAGGCGGGGAGACTAATGAAAAACTGTTTTTT.

The chain uses TRBV15 and TRBJ2-3; D is uncertain. This CDR3 has 14 residues. Per germline, CDR1 LNHNV and CDR2 YYDKDF (reference sequence). Trimming pared 4 bases from V and 4 bases from J, leaving 12 bases between. The CDR3, as DNA: TGTGCCACCAGCAACCCATCGGCAGCAGATACGCAGTATTTT. This encodes CATSNPSAADTQYF.

The chain recombines TRBV27 with TRBJ1-1; the D gene is possibly TRBD1 (5 bases). Trimming removed 4 bases from V and 5 bases from J, with 11 bases in between. CDR3 length: 13 residues. Per germline, CDR1 MNHEY and CDR2 SMNVEV (reference sequence). CDR3 amino acids: CASSSGSVTEAFF. The CDR3 nucleotides are TGTGCCAGCAGTTCAGGGTCGGTTACTGAAGCTTTCTTT.

In its sample, this clonotype was seen a few times. V is TRBV4-3 and J is TRBJ1-5; D possibly corresponds to TRBD1 (5 bases). The CDR3 has 14 residues. Per germline, CDR1 LGHNA and CDR2 YSLEER. The V and J ends lost 3 bases and 9 bases respectively, with 15 bases between them. CDR3 DNA: TGCGCCAGCAGCCATAGGGGTGGAGTAGCGCCCCAGCATTTT. It codes for CASSHRGGVAPQHF.

CDR3 nucleotides: TGTGCCAGCAGCTTATGGCGAGGGGGCGAGGGCTACACCTTC. Amino acids: CASSLWRGGEGYTF. This rearrangement joins TRBV7-2 to TRBJ1-2; TRBD1 agrees at 7 bases. The V segment lost 2 bases and the J segment 8 bases; nucleotides outside the gene matches: 8. The germline V gene has CDR1 SGHTA and CDR2 FQGNSA. This CDR3 region has 14 residues.

This clonotype was seen many times. The genes are TRBV11-2 and TRBJ2-7; D uncertain. The CDR3 covers 15 residues. Germline CDR1 and CDR2: SGHAT and FQNNGV. V shed 1 base and J shed 6 bases, with 16 bases lying between them. The CDR3 DNA reads as TGTGCCAGCAGCTTAGCAGTGGTTACTACGGGCGAGCAGTACTTC. The encoded protein is CASSLAVVTTGEQYF.

The V gene is TRBV20-1, the J gene TRBJ2-7; TRBD2 matches at 7 bases. The germline V gene encodes CDR1 DFQATT and CDR2 SNEGSKA (reference sequence). V lost 7 bases and J lost 0; bases outside the gene matches: 3. This CDR3 region has 12 residues. The CDR3 loop is CSGQRDSYEQYF. CDR3 coding DNA: TGCAGTGGTCAGCGGGACTCCTACGAGCAGTACTTC.

This chain connects TRBV2 to TRBJ2-1; no reliable D call. Trimming removed 8 bases from V and 6 bases from J, with 14 bases in between. The CDR3 consists of 13 residues. Germline V gives CDR1 SNHLY, CDR2 FYNNEI. The CDR3 loop reads CASVLLPPNEQFF. DNA of the CDR3: TGTGCCAGCGTCTTACTACCCCCCAATGAGCAGTTCTTC.

Only a few counts were recorded for this clonotype. This chain connects TRBV5-1 to TRBJ2-7; tentative D call: TRBD1 (6 bases). The V end lost 3 bases, the J end lost 5 bases, and 15 bases lay between the germline ends. Germline CDR1 reads SGHRS; CDR2 reads YFSETQ. The CDR3 is 14 amino acids. CDR3 in DNA: TGCGCCAGCAGCTCCAACAGGGCCTCAAACGAGCAGTACTTC. Protein sequence: CASSSNRASNEQYF. Looking up the rest from reference TRBV5-1 and TRBJ2-7 gives the full variable domain: KAGVTQTPRYLIKTRGQQVTLSCSPISGHRSVSWYQQTPGQGLQFLFEYFSETQRNKGNFPGRFSGRQFSNSRSEMNVSTLELGDSALYLCASSSNRASNEQYFGPGTRLTVT.

The chain carries TRBV29-1 and TRBJ2-6; TRBD1 aligns across 7 bases. The CDR3 is 16 amino acids. Germline V gives CDR1 SQVTM, CDR2 ANQGSEA. V gave up 4 bases and J gave up 0 bases; unmatched junction bases: 6. CDR3 region: CSVAARGSSGANVLTF. The CDR3 DNA reads TGCAGCGTTGCGGCCAGGGGGTCCTCTGGGGCCAACGTCCTGACTTTC.

The genes are TRBV2 and TRBJ2-2; a possible D gene is TRBD2 (5 bases). V shed 3 bases and J shed 5 bases, with 19 bases lying between them. This CDR3 spans 17 amino acids. Germline CDR1 reads SNHLY; CDR2 reads FYNNEI. DNA of the CDR3: TGTGCCAGCAGTGATACGTCGGAGGAGCCTTCTACCGGGGAGCTGTTTTTT. It is translated as CASSDTSEEPSTGELFF.

In this sample, this clonotype turned up a few times. The rearrangement uses TRBV28 and TRBJ1-1; possibly TRBD1 for D (6 bases). Germline V CDR1 and CDR2: MDHEN, SYDVKM. V was shortened by 2 bases and J by 4 bases, with 23 bases between the two germline ends. The CDR3 sequence is 18 residues long. The CDR3 DNA reads TGTGCCAGCAGTTTAATAGGGTTTCACAGTTTCAGGGGCACTGAAGCTTTCTTT. Translating gives CASSLIGFHSFRGTEAFF.

The J gene is TRBJ2-1, the V gene TRBV30, with D possibly TRBD2 on 6 matching bases. This CDR3 has 14 residues. The germline gives CDR1 GTSNPN, CDR2 SVGIG (reference sequence). V shed 5 bases and J shed 7 bases, with 18 bases lying between them. In DNA form, the CDR3 reads TGTGCCTGGGAAACCGGGGGACGGGAAAATGAGCAGTTCTTC. Translating it yields CAWETGGRENEQFF.

This clonotype was picked up a small number of times. The chain joins TRBV24-1 to TRBJ1-6, with 11 bases matching TRBD1. With V trimmed by 10 bases and J by 7 bases, 8 bases remained unmatched. CDR3 length: 15 amino acids. The germline gives CDR1 KGHDR, CDR2 SFDVKD. The CDR3 bases are TGTGCCACGAGAGGACAGGGGGCACTGAATTCACCCCTCCACTTT. Translated, it gives CATRGQGALNSPLHF.

This clonotype was recorded only once. The chain recombines TRBV19 with TRBJ2-1, with 9 bases lining up with TRBD1. This CDR3 contains 16 residues. J lost 4 bases, V lost 5 bases, and 9 bases had no gene match. Germline V CDR1 and CDR2: LNHDA, SQIVND (reference sequence). The CDR3 sequence is CASSPLRDRAYNEQFF. CDR3 nucleotides: TGTGCCAGTAGTCCCCTAAGGGACAGGGCTTACAATGAGCAGTTCTTC.

The chain joins TRBV27 to TRBJ1-1; weak D call: TRBD1 (6 bases). This CDR3 spans 16 amino acids. The V gene lost 7 bases and the J gene lost 6 bases, with 24 bases spanning the gap. CDR1 and CDR2 (germline): MNHEY, SMNVEV (reference sequence). Here the CDR3 reads CASTQNPLTGMAEAFF. The CDR3, as DNA: TGTGCCAGCACCCAGAACCCCCTCACAGGGATGGCTGAAGCTTTCTTT.

CDR3 sequence reads: CATRGVIPLLYEQYF. For the CDR3, the DNA is TGTGCCACCAGGGGGGTCATACCCCTCTTATACGAGCAGTACTTC. The genes are TRBV28 and TRBJ2-7; D might be TRBD1 (7 bases). V was shortened by 10 bases and J by 4 bases, with 23 bases between the two germline ends. CDR1 is MDHEN, CDR2 SYDVKM, per germline. The CDR3 contains 15 residues.

The table lists this clonotype with many counts. J is TRBJ1-4 and V is TRBV5-1; tentative D call: TRBD1 (5 bases). The CDR3 contains 14 residues. Trimming took off 4 bases at V and 8 bases at J, with 15 bases between the two ends. CDR1 and CDR2 (germline): SGHRS, YFSETQ. The CDR3 nucleotides read TGCGCCAGCAGCAAAACAGGACTGAAGGAAAAACTGTTTTTT. Translating it yields CASSKTGLKEKLFF.

This clonotype has only a few counts. The genes are TRBV24-1 and TRBJ1-1; D is unresolved. This CDR3 is built from 12 residues. Germline V gives CDR1 KGHDR, CDR2 SFDVKD. Between the trimmed V and J ends, which lost 5 bases and 1 base, there was a span of 4 bases. Written as DNA, the CDR3 is TGTGCCACCAGTGCAGGGAACACTGAAGCTTTCTTT. Translating gives CATSAGNTEAFF.

This clonotype appeared many times. One end of the junction fails to match germline, which may point to a read error. The V call is TRBV9, the J call TRBJ2-6; tentatively, D is TRBD1 (5 bases). Germline CDR1 SGDLS, CDR2 YYNGEE. The CDR3 loop spans 14 amino acids. CDR3 bases: TGTGCCAGCAGCGTCCCGTCTGGGGCCAACGTTCTGACTTTC. Translation gives CASSVPSGANVLTF. Supplemented by reference TRBV9 and TRBJ2-6, the full variable domain reads DSGVTQTPKHLITATGQRVTLRCSPRSGDLSVYWYQQSLDQGLQFLIQYYNGEERAKGNILERFSAQQFPDLHSELNLSSLELGDSALYFCASSVPSGANVLTFGAGSRLTVL.

This chain connects TRBV5-1 to TRBJ1-5, with unresolved D. This CDR3 contains 10 residues. The V and J ends lost 6 bases and 7 bases respectively, with 5 bases between them. CDR1 and CDR2 (germline): SGHRS, YFSETQ. The CDR3 region is CASIFQPQHF. The DNA of the CDR3 is TGCGCCAGCATCTTCCAGCCCCAGCATTTT.

In its sample, this clonotype was seen many times. V and J are TRBV4-1 and TRBJ1-1, with a tentative D call TRBD1 (5 bases). Between the trimmed V and J ends, which lost 6 bases and 5 bases, there was a span of 16 bases. Per germline, CDR1 MGHRA and CDR2 YSYEKL. The CDR3 is 14 amino acids. The CDR3 coding sequence is TGCGCCAGCAGTTTCAATCAGGGAGGGACTGAAGCTTTCTTT. Protein product: CASSFNQGGTEAFF.

J is TRBJ1-1 and V is TRBV5-6; weak D call: TRBD1 (5 bases). Germline V gene sequence: CDR1 SGHDT, CDR2 YYEEEE. Trimming removed 4 bases at V and 5 bases at J, with 12 bases between. The CDR3 has 13 amino acids. CDR3 sequence (DNA): TGTGCCAGCAGCGTACGCAGGGAAACTGAAGCTTTCTTT. This sequence encodes CASSVRRETEAFF.

This clonotype came up a few times. The genes are TRBV6-2 or TRBV6-3 and TRBJ1-1, with D maybe TRBD1 (5 bases). This CDR3 contains 20 residues. V was pared by 2 bases and J by 0 bases, with 25 bases between. CDR1 is MNHEY, CDR2 SVGEGT, per germline. In DNA form, the CDR3 reads TGTGCCAGCAGTTACCTTCCACCTGGGACGATCGCGGCCATGAACACTGAAGCTTTCTTT. Translation: CASSYLPPGTIAAMNTEAFF.

The chain is built from TRBV20-1 and TRBJ2-7; D gene unclear. This CDR3 region has 13 residues. CDR1 DFQATT and CDR2 SNEGSKA come from the germline V gene (reference sequence). Trimming removed 0 bases at V and 1 base at J, with 7 bases between. The CDR3, as DNA: TGCAGTGCTAGAGAAAGGGATTCCTACGAGCAGTACTTC. It is translated as CSARERDSYEQYF.

This clonotype was detected only a few times. The J gene is TRBJ2-3, the V gene TRBV12-3 or TRBV12-4; tentatively, D is TRBD1 (6 bases). V lost 5 bases, J lost 0 bases, and 12 bases lay in between. There are 15 residues in the CDR3. CDR3 sequence (DNA): TGTGCCAGCAGTATACAGGGATTTAGCACAGATACGCAGTATTTT. Amino acids: CASSIQGFSTDTQYF.

The chain employs TRBV5-5 and TRBJ2-3, with 10 bases that match TRBD2. The CDR3 totals 17 residues. Germline CDR1 SGHKS, CDR2 YYEKEE (reference sequence). J lost 2 bases, V lost 4 bases, and 10 bases had no gene match. CDR3 DNA sequence: TGTGCCAGCAGCAACGTGCCTAGCGGGGGACTCACAGATACGCAGTATTTT. Translating it yields CASSNVPSGGLTDTQYF.